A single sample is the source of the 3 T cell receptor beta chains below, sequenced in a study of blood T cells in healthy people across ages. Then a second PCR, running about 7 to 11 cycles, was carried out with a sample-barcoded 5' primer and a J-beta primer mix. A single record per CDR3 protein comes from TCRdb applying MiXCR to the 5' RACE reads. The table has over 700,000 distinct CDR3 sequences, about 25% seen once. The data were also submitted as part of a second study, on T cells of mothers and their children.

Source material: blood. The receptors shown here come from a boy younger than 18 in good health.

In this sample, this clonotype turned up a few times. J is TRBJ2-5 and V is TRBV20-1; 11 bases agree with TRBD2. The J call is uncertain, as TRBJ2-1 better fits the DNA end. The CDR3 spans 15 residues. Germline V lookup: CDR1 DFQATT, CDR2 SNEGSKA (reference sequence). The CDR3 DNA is TGCAGTACTGTAATGCGACTAGCGGGATCGGGAGAGCAGTTCTTC. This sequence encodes CSTVMRLAGSGEQFF.

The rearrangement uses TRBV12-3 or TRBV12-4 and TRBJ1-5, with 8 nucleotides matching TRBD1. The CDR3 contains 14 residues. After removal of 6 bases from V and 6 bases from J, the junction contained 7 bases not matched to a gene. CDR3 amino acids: CASRRTGLSQPQHF. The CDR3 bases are TGTGCCAGCAGGAGGACAGGGTTGAGTCAGCCCCAGCATTTT.

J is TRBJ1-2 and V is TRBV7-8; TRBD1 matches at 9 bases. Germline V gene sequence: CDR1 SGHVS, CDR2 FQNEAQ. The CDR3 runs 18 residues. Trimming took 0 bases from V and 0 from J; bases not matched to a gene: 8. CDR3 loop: CASSLAWDRAPPNYGYTF. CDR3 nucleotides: TGTGCCAGCAGCTTAGCTTGGGACAGGGCTCCTCCTAACTATGGCTACACCTTC.